What follows describes a single TCR beta chain. The record originates from a study of Tregs in tolerant kidney transplant recipients. Germline lookup yields CDR1 SGDLS and CDR2 YYNGEE. Trimming cost V 3 bases and J 3 bases, with 7 bases left between them. The CDR3 is 13 amino acids. Sequencing used immunoSEQ multiplex PCR; TCRdb keeps in-frame clones, though not all of them. The sample includes some 60,000 clones, around 82% of them seen just once. Material for sequencing was CD4+ T cells from blood. This TCR derives from a human donor in good health. The V call is TRBV9, the J call TRBJ1-3; D is uncertain. The CDR3 here is CASSARDGNTIYF. In DNA, the CDR3 is TGTGCCAGCAGCGCGAGGGATGGAAACACCATATATTTT.